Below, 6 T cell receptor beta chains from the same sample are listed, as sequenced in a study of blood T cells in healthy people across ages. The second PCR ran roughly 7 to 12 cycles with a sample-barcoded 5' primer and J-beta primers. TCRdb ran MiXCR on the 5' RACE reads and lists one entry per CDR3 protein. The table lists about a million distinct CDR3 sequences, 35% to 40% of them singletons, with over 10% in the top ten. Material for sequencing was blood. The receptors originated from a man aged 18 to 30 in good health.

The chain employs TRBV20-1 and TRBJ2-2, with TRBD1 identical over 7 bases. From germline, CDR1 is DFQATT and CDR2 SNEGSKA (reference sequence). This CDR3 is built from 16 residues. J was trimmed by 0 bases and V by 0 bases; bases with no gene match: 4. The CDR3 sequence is CSARDGDSPNTGELFF. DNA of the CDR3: TGCAGTGCTAGAGATGGGGACAGCCCGAACACCGGGGAGCTGTTTTTT.

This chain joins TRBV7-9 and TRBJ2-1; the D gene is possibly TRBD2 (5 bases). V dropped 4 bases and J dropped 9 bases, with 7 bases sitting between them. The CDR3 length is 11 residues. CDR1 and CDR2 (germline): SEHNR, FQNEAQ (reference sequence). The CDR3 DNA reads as TGTGCCAGCAGCTCTAGCAGTGAGCAGTTCTTC. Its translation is CASSSSSEQFF.

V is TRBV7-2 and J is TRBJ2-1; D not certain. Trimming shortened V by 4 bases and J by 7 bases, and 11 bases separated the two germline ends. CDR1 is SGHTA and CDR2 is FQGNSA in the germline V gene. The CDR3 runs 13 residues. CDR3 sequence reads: CASSSDWRNEQFF. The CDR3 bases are TGTGCCAGCAGCTCCGATTGGCGTAATGAGCAGTTCTTC.

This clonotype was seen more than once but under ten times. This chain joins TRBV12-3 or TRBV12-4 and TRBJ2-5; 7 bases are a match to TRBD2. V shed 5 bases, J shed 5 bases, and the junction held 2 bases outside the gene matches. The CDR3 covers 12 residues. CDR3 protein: CASSNGGETQYF. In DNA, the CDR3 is TGTGCCAGCAGTAACGGGGGGGAGACCCAGTACTTC.

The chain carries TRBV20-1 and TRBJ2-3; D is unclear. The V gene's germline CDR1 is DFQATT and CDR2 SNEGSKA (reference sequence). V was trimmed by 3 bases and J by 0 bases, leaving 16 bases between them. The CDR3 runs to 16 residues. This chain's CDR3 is CSARSRWLTSTDTQYF. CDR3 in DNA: TGCAGTGCTAGGTCTCGTTGGCTAACTAGCACAGATACGCAGTATTTT.

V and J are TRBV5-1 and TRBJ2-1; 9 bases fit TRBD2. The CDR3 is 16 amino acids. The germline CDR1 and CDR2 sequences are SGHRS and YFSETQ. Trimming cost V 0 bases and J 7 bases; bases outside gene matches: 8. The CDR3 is CASSLEAGGPKNEQFF. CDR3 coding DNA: TGCGCCAGCAGCTTGGAGGCGGGGGGGCCTAAAAATGAGCAGTTCTTC.